The T cell receptor beta chain under discussion was sequenced for a study of cytomegalovirus exposure and HLA in healthy donors. The primer mix had 60 Vbeta and 13 Jbeta primers. Profiled with immunoSEQ multiplex PCR; TCRdb holds only in-frame clones, not every one. The profile shows 100,000 to 150,000 clones, roughly 79% of them singletons. V dropped 4 bases and J dropped 10 bases, with 26 bases sitting between them. The CDR3 loop spans 17 amino acids. Germline-derived CDR1 and CDR2 are MNHNS and SASEGT. The origin of this receptor is a woman between 50 and 59 years old in good health and CMV-seronegative. The specimen sequenced was PBMCs. The gene calls are TRBV6-1 and TRBJ2-1, with D possibly matching TRBD1 (5 bases). CDR3 region: CASSVITAPQLGVEQFF. CDR3 bases: TGTGCCAGCAGTGTAATAACTGCCCCACAATTAGGGGTGGAGCAGTTCTTC.